Only one count was recorded for the clone carrying this T cell receptor (beta chain). Its antigen is unknown. The record originates from a study of memory CD4+ T cells and cytomegalovirus serostatus. Study findings and constraints: Of approximately 150 reported CMV TCRbeta sequences, 67 were found in memory CD4+ repertoires.

Single viable CD3+CD4+CD8-CD45RO+ cells were sorted as the memory CD4+ T cells. After thawing, CD4+ T cells were positively selected. Under the authors' procedure: After removing out-of-frame reads, over 2 million distinct TCRbeta sequences remained. The repertoire was sequenced with immunoSEQ multiplex PCR; TCRdb's copy has only in-frame clones and lacks some. The V and J calls and clone size come from that table; D and trimming were worked out from the DNA. The table records about 52,000 clones, about three quarters of them present only once. The germline V gene has CDR1 SGHKS and CDR2 YYEKEE (reference sequence). This CDR3 is 13 amino acids long. V was pared by 5 bases and J by 7 bases, with 5 bases of the junction left unmatched.

Material for sequencing was memory CD4+ T cells from blood. This TCR derives from an adult in good health and CMV-seropositive. This chain links TRBV5-5 with TRBJ2-1, with TRBD2 identical over 8 bases. The CDR3 reads CASRGLVGNEQFF. CDR3 coding DNA: TGTGCCAGCAGGGGACTAGTCGGGAATGAGCAGTTCTTC. The full variable domain, with the rest looked up from reference TRBV5-5 and TRBJ2-1, is DAGVTQSPTHLIKTRGQQVTLRCSPISGHKSVSWYQQVLGQGPQFIFQYYEKEERGRGNFPDRFSARQFPNYSSELNVNALLLGDSALYLCASRGLVGNEQFFGPGTRLTVL.